Below are 2 T cell receptor beta chains sequenced from a single sample in a study of blood T cell repertoires in COVID-19 (dated by TCRdb to the early 2020s). Library preparation employed the immunoSEQ multiplex PCR assay. TCRdb holds this immuneACCESS table with in-frame rearrangements only. Some clones are missing; in checked studies, unresolved V genes explain under half, and the rest has no known cause. The sample yields tens of thousands of clones; about nine tenths were counted once. Together, the top ten hold approximately 1.5% of the sample. Sequenced input: peripheral blood. These receptor sequences come from a man between 60 and 70 years old with acute or convalescent COVID-19.

The rearrangement joins TRBV19 to TRBJ2-2; a possible D gene is TRBD2 (5 bases). V dropped 2 bases and J dropped 0 bases, with 13 bases sitting between them. CDR1 and CDR2 from the germline V gene are LNHDA and SQIVND (reference sequence). The CDR3 extends over 17 amino acids. The CDR3 reads CASSIWRRTSNTGELFF. The DNA of the CDR3 is TGTGCCAGTAGTATATGGAGGCGGACCTCGAACACCGGGGAGCTGTTTTTT.

This chain joins TRBV7-2 and TRBJ1-5; D ambiguous. This CDR3 is 14 amino acids long. The V gene's germline CDR1 is SGHTA and CDR2 FQGNSA. Trimming shortened V by 1 base and J by 2 bases, and 6 bases separated the two germline ends. The CDR3 nucleotides read TGTGCCAGCAGCTTAGTATCGGGCAATCAGCCCCAGCATTTT. Its protein product is CASSLVSGNQPQHF. Full variable domain (rest looked up from reference TRBV7-2 and TRBJ1-5): GAGVSQSPSNKVTEKGKDVELRCDPISGHTALYWYRQSLGQGLEFLIYFQGNSAPDKSGLPSDRFSAERTGGSVSTLTIQRTQQEDSAVYLCASSLVSGNQPQHFGDGTRLSIL.